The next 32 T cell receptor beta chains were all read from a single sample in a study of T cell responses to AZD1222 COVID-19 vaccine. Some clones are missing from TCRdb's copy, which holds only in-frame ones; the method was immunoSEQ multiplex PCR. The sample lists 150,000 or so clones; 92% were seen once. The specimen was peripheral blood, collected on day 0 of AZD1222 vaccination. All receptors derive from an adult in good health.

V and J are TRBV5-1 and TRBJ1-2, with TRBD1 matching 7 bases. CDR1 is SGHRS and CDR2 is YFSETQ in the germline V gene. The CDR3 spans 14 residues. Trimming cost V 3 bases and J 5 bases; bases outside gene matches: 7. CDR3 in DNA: TGCGCCAGCAGCTCTGAGACAGGGAGTTATGGCTACACCTTC. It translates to CASSSETGSYGYTF. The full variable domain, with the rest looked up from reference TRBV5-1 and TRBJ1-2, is KAGVTQTPRYLIKTRGQQVTLSCSPISGHRSVSWYQQTPGQGLQFLFEYFSETQRNKGNFPGRFSGRQFSNSRSEMNVSTLELGDSALYLCASSSETGSYGYTFGSGTRLTVV.

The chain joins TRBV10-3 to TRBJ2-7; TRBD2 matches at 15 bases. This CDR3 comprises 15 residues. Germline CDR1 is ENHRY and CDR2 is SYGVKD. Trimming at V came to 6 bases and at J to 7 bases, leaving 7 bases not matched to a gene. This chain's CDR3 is CAIRGLAGGIGEQYF. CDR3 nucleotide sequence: TGTGCCATCAGGGGACTAGCGGGGGGTATTGGGGAGCAGTACTTC.

CDR3: CASSTTRGAYNEQFF. CDR3 DNA: TGTGCCAGCAGCACAACAAGGGGAGCCTACAATGAGCAGTTCTTC. V and J are TRBV7-3 and TRBJ2-1; the D call may be TRBD1 or TRBD2 (5 bases each). This CDR3 is 15 amino acids long. Germline V gene sequence: CDR1 SGHTA, CDR2 FQGTGA. Trimming removed 5 bases from V and 2 bases from J, with 13 bases in between. The full variable domain, its missing parts supplied by reference TRBV7-3 and TRBJ2-1, is GAGVSQTPSNKVTEKGKYVELRCDPISGHTALYWYRQSLGQGPEFLIYFQGTGAADDSGLPNDRFFAVRPEGSVSTLKIQRTERGDSAVYLCASSTTRGAYNEQFFGPGTRLTVL.

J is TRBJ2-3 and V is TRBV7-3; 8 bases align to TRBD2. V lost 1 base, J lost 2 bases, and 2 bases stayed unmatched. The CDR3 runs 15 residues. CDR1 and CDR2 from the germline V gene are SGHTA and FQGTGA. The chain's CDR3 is CASSLIAGNTDTQYF. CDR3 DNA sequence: TGTGCCAGCAGCTTAATAGCGGGGAACACAGATACGCAGTATTTT.

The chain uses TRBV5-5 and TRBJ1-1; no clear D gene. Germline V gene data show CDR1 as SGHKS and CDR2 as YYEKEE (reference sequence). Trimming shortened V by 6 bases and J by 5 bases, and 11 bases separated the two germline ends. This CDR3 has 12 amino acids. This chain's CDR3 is CASNKIETEAFF. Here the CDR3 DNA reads TGTGCCAGCAATAAGATCGAGACTGAAGCTTTCTTT.

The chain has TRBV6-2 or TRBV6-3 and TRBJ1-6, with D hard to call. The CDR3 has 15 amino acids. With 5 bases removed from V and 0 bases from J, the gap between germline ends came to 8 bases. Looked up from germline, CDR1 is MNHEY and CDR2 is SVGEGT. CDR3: CASSNRASYNSPLHF. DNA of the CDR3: TGTGCCAGCAGTAACCGAGCCTCCTATAATTCACCCCTCCACTTT.

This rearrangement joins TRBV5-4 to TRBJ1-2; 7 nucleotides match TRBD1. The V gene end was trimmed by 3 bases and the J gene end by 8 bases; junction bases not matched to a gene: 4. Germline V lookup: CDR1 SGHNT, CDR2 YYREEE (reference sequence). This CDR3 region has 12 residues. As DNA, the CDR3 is TGTGCCAGCAGCTCCCAGGGGGAAGGCTACACCTTC. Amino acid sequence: CASSSQGEGYTF.

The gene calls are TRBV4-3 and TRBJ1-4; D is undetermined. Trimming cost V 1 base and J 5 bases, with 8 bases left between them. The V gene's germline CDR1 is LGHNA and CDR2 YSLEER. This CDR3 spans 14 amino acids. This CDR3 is CASSQVTVNEKLFF. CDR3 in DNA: TGCGCCAGCAGCCAAGTCACGGTAAATGAAAAACTGTTTTTT.

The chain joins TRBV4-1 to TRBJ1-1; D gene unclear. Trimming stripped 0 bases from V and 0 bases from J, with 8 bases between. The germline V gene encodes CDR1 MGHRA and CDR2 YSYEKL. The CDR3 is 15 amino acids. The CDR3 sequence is CASSQDRDMNTEAFF. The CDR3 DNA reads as TGCGCCAGCAGCCAAGATCGGGATATGAACACTGAAGCTTTCTTT.

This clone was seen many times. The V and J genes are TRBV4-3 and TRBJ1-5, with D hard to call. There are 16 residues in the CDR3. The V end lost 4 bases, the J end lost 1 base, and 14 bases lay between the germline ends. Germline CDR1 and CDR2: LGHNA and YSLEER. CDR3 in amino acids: CASSPQAFTSNQPQHF. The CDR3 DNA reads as TGCGCCAGCAGCCCTCAGGCTTTTACAAGCAATCAGCCCCAGCATTTT.

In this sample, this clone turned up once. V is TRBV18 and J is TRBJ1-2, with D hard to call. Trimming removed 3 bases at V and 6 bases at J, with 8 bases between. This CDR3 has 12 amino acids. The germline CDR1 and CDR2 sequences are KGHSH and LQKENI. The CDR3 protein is CASSPTMDGYTF. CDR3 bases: TGTGCCAGCTCACCGACTATGGATGGCTACACCTTC.

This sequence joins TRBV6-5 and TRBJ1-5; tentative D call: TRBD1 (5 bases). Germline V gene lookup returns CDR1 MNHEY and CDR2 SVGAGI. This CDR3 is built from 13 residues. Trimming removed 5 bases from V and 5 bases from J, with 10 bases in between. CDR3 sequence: CASSPRDDQPQHF. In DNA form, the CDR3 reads TGTGCCAGCAGTCCCCGGGACGATCAGCCCCAGCATTTT.

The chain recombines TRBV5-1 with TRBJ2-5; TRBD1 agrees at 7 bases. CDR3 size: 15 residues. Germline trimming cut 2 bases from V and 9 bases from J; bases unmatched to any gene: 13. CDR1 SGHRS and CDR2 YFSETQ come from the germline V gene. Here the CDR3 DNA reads TGCGCCAGCAGCTTCCCCCTTGGACAGGCGGCGGCCCAGTACTTC. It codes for CASSFPLGQAAAQYF.

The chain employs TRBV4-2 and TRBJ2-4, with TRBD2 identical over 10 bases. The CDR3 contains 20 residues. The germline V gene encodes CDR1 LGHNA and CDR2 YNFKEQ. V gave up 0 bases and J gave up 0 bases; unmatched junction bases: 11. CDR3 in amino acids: CASSQESLAGEALAKNIQYF. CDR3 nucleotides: TGTGCCAGCAGCCAAGAGTCCCTAGCGGGGGAAGCTCTAGCCAAAAACATTCAGTACTTC.

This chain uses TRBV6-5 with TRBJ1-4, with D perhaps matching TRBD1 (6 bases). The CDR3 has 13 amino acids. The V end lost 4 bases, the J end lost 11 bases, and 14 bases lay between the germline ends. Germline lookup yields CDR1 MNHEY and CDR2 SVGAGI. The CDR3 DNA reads TGTGCCAGCAGTTCGGGAACAGGGAGGAAACTGTTTTTT. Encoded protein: CASSSGTGRKLFF.

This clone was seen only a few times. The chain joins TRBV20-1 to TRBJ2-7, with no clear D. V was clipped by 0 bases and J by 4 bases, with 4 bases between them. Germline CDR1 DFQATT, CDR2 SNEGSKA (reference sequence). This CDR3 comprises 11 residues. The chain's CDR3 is CSAREGYEQYF. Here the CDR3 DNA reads TGCAGTGCTAGAGAAGGGTACGAGCAGTACTTC.

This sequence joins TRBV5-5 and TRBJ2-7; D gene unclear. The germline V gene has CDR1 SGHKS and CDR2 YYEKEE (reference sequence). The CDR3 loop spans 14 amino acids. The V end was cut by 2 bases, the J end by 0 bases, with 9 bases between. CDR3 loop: CASSLSTASYEQYF. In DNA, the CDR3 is TGTGCCAGCAGCTTATCTACAGCCTCCTACGAGCAGTACTTC. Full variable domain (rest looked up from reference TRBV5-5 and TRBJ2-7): DAGVTQSPTHLIKTRGQQVTLRCSPISGHKSVSWYQQVLGQGPQFIFQYYEKEERGRGNFPDRFSARQFPNYSSELNVNALLLGDSALYLCASSLSTASYEQYFGPGTRLTVT.

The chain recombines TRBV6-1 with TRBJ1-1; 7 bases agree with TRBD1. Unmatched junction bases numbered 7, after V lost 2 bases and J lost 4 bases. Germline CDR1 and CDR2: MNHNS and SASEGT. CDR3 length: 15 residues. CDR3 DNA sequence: TGTGCCAGCAGTGAACAGGGGGGTGGTAGCACTGAAGCTTTCTTT. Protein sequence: CASSEQGGGSTEAFF.

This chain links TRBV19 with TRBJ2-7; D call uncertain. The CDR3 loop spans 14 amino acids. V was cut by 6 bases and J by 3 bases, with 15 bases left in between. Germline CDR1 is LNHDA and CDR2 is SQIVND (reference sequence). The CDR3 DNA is TGTGCCAGTAGCACTGAGGTAGGTCTCTACGAGCAGTACTTC. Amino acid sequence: CASSTEVGLYEQYF.

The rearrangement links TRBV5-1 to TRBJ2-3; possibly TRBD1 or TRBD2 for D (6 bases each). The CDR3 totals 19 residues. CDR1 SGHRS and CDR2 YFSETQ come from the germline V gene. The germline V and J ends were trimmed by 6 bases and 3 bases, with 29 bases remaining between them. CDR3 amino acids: CASTPGLGGREWRTDTQYF. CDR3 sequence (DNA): TGCGCCAGCACACCGGGTCTCGGGGGCAGGGAGTGGAGAACAGATACGCAGTATTTT. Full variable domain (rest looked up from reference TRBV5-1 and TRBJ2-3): KAGVTQTPRYLIKTRGQQVTLSCSPISGHRSVSWYQQTPGQGLQFLFEYFSETQRNKGNFPGRFSGRQFSNSRSEMNVSTLELGDSALYLCASTPGLGGREWRTDTQYFGPGTRLTVL.

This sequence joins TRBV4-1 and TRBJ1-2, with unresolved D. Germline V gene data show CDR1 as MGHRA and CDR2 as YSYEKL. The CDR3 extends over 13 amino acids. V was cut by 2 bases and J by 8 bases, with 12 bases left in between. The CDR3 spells CASSQQLHQGYTF. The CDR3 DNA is TGCGCCAGCAGCCAACAACTCCATCAGGGCTACACCTTC.

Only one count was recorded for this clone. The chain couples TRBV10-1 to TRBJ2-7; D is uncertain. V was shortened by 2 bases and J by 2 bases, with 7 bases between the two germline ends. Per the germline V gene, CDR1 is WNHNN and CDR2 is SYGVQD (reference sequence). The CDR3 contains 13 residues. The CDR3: CASSESITYEQYF. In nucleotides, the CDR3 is TGCGCCAGCAGTGAGAGTATCACCTACGAGCAGTACTTC.

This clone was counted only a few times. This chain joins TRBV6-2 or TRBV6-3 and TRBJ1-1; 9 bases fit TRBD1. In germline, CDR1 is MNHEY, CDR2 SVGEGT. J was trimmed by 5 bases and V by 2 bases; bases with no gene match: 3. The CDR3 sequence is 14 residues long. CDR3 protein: CASSYGQGRTEAFF. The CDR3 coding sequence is TGTGCCAGCAGTTACGGACAGGGGAGGACTGAAGCTTTCTTT.

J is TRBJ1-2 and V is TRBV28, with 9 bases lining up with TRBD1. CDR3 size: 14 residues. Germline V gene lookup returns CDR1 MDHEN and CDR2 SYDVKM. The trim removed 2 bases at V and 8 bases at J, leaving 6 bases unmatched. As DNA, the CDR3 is TGTGCCAGCAGTTTAACCACGACAGGGGGAGGCTACACCTTC. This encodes CASSLTTTGGGYTF.

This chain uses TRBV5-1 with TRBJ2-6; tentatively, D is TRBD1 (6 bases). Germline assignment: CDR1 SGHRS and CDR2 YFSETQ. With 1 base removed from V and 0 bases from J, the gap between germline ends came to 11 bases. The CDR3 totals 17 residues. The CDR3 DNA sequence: TGCGCCAGCAGCTTGTGGGGACAAATCTCTGGGGCCAACGTCCTGACTTTC. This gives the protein CASSLWGQISGANVLTF.

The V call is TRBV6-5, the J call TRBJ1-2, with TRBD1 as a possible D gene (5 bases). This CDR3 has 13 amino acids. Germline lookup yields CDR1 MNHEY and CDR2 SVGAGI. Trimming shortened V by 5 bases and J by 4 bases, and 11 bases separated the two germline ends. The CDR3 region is CASSRDSVYGYTF. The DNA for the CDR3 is TGTGCCAGCAGTCGGGACTCGGTCTATGGCTACACCTTC.

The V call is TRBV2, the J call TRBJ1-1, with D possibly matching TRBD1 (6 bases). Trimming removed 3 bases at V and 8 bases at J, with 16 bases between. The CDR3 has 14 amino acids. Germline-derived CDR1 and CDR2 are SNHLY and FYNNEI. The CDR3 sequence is CASSDIGGTLEAFF. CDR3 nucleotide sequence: TGTGCCAGCAGTGACATTGGGGGGACACTGGAAGCTTTCTTT.

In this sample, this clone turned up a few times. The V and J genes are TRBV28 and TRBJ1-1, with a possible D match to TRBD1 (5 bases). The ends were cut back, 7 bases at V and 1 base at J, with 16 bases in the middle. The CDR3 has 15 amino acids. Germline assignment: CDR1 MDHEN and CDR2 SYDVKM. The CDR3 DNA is TGTGCCAGCATCTCCTTGAGGGGAGGGAACACTGAAGCTTTCTTT. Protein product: CASISLRGGNTEAFF.

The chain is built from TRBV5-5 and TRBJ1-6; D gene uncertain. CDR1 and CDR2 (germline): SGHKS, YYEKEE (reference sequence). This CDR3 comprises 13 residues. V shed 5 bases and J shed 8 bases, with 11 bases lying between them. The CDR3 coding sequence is TGTGCCAGCAGGTACATGCGAGATTCACCCCTCCACTTT. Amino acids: CASRYMRDSPLHF.

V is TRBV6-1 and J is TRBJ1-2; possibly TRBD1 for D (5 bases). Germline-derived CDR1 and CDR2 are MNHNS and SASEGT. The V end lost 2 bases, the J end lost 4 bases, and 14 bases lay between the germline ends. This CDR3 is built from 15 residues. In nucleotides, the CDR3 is TGTGCCAGCAGTGAAACGGGAGAGGGGATCTATGGCTACACCTTC. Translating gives CASSETGEGIYGYTF.

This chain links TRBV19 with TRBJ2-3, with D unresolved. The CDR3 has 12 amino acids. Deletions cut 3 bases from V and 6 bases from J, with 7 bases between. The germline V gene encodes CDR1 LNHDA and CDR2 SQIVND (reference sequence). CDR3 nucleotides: TGTGCCAGTAGTATTCTTGGGGATACGCAGTATTTT. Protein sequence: CASSILGDTQYF.

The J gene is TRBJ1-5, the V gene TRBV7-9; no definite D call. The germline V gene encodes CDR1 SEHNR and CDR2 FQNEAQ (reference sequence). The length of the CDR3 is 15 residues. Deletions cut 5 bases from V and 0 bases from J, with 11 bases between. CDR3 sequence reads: CASSPYTNSNQPQHF. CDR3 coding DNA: TGTGCCAGCAGCCCGTACACAAATAGCAATCAGCCCCAGCATTTT. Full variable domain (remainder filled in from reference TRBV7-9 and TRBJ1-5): DTGVSQNPRHKITKRGQNVTFRCDPISEHNRLYWYRQTLGQGPEFLTYFQNEAQLEKSRLLSDRFSAERPKGSFSTLEIQRTEQGDSAMYLCASSPYTNSNQPQHFGDGTRLSIL.